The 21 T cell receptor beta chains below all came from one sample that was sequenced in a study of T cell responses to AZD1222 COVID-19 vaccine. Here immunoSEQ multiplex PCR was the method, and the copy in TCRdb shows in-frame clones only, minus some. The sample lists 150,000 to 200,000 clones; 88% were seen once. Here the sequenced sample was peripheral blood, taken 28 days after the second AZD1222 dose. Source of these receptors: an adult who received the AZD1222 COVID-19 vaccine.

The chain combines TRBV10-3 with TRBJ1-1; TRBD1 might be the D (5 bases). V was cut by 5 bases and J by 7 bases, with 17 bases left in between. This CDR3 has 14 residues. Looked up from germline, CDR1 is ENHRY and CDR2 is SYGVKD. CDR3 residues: CAISQGREAHEAFF. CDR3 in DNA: TGTGCCATCAGTCAGGGAAGGGAAGCCCATGAAGCTTTCTTT.

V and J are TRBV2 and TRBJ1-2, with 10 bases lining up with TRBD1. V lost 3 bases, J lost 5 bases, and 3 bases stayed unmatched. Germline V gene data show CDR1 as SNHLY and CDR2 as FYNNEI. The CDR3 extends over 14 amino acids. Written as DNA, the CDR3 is TGTGCCAGCAGTGATGGGACAGGGGTATATGGCTACACCTTC. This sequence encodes CASSDGTGVYGYTF.

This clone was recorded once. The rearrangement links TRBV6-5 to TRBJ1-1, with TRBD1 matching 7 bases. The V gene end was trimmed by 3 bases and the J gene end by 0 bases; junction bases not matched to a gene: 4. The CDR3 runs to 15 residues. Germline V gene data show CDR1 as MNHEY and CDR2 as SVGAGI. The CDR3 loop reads CASSYQTGLNTEAFF. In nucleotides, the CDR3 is TGTGCCAGCAGTTATCAGACAGGGCTGAACACTGAAGCTTTCTTT.

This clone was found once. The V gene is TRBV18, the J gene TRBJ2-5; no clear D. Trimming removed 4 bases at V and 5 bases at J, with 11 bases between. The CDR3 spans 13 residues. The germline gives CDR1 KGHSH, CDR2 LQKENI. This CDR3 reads CASSRFNEETQYF. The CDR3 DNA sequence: TGTGCCAGCTCACGATTTAATGAGGAGACCCAGTACTTC.

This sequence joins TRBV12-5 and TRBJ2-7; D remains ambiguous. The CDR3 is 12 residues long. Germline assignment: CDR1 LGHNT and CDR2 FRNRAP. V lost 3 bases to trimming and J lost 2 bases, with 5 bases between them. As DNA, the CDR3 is TGTGCTAGTGGTTTAGGTCCCTACGAGCAGTACTTC. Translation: CASGLGPYEQYF.

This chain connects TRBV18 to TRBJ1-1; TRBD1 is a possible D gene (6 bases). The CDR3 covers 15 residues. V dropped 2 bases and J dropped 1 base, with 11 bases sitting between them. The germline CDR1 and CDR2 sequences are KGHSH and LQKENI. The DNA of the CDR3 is TGTGCCAGCTCACCATTGGACAGCGAGAACACTGAAGCTTTCTTT. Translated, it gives CASSPLDSENTEAFF. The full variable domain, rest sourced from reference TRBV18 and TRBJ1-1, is NAGVMQNPRHLVRRRGQEARLRCSPMKGHSHVYWYRQLPEEGLKFMVYLQKENIIDESGMPKERFSAEFPKEGPSILRIQQVVRGDSAAYFCASSPLDSENTEAFFGQGTRLTVV.

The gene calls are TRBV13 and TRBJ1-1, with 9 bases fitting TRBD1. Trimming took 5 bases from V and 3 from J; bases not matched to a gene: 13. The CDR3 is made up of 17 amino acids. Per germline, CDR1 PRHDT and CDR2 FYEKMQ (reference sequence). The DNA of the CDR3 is TGTGCCAGCAGCCCACAGGGGGCGAGGGGGAGAGACACTGAAGCTTTCTTT. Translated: CASSPQGARGRDTEAFF.

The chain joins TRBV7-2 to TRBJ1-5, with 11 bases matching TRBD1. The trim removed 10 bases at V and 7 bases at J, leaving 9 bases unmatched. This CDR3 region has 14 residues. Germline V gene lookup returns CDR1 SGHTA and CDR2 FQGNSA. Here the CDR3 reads CATSKGQGVQPQHF. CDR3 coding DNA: TGTGCCACGTCCAAGGGACAGGGGGTCCAGCCCCAGCATTTT. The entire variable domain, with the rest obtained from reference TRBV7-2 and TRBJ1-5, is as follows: GAGVSQSPSNKVTEKGKDVELRCDPISGHTALYWYRQSLGQGLEFLIYFQGNSAPDKSGLPSDRFSAERTGGSVSTLTIQRTQQEDSAVYLCATSKGQGVQPQHFGDGTRLSIL.

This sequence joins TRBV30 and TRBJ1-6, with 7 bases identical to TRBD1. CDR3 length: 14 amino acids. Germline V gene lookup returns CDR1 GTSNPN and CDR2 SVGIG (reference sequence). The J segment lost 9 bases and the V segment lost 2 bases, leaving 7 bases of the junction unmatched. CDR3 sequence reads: CAWSSLAGGSPLHF. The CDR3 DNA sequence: TGTGCCTGGAGTAGTTTGGCAGGGGGTTCACCCCTCCACTTT.

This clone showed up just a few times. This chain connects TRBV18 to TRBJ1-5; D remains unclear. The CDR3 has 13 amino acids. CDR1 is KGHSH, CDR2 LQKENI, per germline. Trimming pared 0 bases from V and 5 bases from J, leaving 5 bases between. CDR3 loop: CASSPPGHQPQHF. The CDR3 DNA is TGTGCCAGCTCACCACCTGGGCATCAGCCCCAGCATTTT.

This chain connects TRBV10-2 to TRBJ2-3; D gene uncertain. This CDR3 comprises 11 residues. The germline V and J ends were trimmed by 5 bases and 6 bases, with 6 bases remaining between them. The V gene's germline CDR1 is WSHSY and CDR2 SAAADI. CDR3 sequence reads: CASSLIDTQYF. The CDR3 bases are TGCGCCAGCAGTTTGATCGATACGCAGTATTTT.

CDR3 sequence: CASSLGGNTIYF. The CDR3 nucleotides read TGTGCCAGCAGTTTAGGCGGAAACACCATATATTTT. This sequence joins TRBV25-1 and TRBJ1-3; D gene uncertain. CDR3 length: 12 amino acids. Germline V CDR1 and CDR2: MGHDK, SYGVNS. V was shortened by 5 bases and J by 4 bases, with 6 bases between the two germline ends.

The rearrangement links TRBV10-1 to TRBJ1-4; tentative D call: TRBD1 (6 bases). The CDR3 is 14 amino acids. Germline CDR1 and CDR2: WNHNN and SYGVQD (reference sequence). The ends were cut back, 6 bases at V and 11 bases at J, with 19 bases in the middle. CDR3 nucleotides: TGCGCCAGCAGGGGACAAAGGGACTCGGGCAAACTGTTTTTT. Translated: CASRGQRDSGKLFF.

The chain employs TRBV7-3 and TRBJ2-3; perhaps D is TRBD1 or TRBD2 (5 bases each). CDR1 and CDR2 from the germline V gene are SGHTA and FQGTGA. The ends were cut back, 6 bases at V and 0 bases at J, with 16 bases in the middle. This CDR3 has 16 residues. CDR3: CASSFTGTPSTDTQYF. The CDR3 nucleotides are TGTGCCAGCAGTTTTACCGGGACGCCAAGCACAGATACGCAGTATTTT.

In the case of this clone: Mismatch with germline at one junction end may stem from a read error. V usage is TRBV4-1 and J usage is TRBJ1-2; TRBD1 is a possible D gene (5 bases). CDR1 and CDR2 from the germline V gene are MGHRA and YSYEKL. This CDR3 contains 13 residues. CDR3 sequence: CASSQDRDSAGVF. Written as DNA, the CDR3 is TGCGCCAGCAGCCAAGATCGCGACAGCGCGGGCGTCTTC.

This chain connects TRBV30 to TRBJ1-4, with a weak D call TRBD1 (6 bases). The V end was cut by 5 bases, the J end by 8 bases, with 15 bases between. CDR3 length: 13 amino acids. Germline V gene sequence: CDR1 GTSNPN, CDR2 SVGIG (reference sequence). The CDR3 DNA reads TGTGCCTGGGGTGGACAGTCTGGAGAAAAACTGTTTTTT. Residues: CAWGGQSGEKLFF. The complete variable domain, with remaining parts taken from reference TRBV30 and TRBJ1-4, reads SQTIHQWPATLVQPVGSPLSLECTVEGTSNPNLYWYRQAAGRGLQLLFYSVGIGQISSEVPQNLSASRPQDRQFILSSKKLLLSDSGFYLCAWGGQSGEKLFFGSGTQLSVL.

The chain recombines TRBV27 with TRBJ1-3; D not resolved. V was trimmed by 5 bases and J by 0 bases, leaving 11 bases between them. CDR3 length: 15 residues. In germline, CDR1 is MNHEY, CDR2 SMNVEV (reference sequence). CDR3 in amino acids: CASSNDGGSGNTIYF. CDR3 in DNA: TGTGCCAGCAGTAACGACGGTGGCTCTGGAAACACCATATATTTT.

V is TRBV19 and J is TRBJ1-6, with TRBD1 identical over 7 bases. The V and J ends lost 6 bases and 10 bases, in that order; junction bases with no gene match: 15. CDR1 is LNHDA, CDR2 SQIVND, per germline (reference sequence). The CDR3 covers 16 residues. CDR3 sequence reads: CASSLIMTGLPSPLHF. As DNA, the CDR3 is TGTGCCAGTAGCCTTATCATGACAGGGTTACCGTCACCCCTCCACTTT.

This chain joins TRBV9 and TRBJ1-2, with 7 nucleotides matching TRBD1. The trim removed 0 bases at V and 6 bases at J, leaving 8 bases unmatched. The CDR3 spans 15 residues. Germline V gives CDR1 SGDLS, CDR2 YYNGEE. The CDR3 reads CASSVAQTGNHGYTF. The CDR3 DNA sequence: TGTGCCAGCAGCGTAGCCCAGACAGGGAACCATGGCTACACCTTC.

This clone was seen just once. CDR3 residues: CASSPNLASGALSTGELFF. The CDR3 nucleotides read TGTGCCAGCTCACCAAATTTGGCTAGCGGTGCTCTATCCACCGGGGAGCTGTTTTTT. The chain has TRBV18 and TRBJ2-2, with 7 positions matching TRBD2. Germline CDR1 and CDR2: KGHSH and LQKENI. The trim removed 2 bases at V and 4 bases at J, leaving 16 bases unmatched. The CDR3 has 19 residues.

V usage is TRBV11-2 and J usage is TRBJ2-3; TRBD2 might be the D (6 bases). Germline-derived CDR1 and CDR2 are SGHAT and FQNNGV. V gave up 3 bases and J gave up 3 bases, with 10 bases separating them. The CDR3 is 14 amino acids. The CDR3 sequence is CASSFTRGTDTQYF. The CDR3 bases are TGTGCCAGCAGCTTTACCCGGGGGACAGATACGCAGTATTTT.